Sequencing of this T cell receptor (beta chain) was carried out in a study of T cell responses to AZD1222 COVID-19 vaccine. Study-wide findings and caveats: Clonal diversity may have been underestimated, and the donors were mostly white British, with more females than males. Repertoires in all cases were sampled only once the peak T cell response had passed.

Clones were read by immunoSEQ multiplex PCR, and TCRdb kept only the in-frame ones, dropping some. The profile shows about 120,000 clones, approximately 91% of them singletons. The ends lost 2 bases at V and 9 bases at J; junction bases unmatched: 5. CDR3 length: 15 amino acids. Germline V gives CDR1 SGHTA, CDR2 FQGNSA. Worth noting for this clone: Its antigen is unidentified.

The source was peripheral blood, collected on day 0 of AZD1222 vaccination. This clonotype originated in an adult in good health. The rearrangement joins TRBV7-2 to TRBJ2-1; 12 positions match TRBD1. The CDR3 DNA sequence: TGTGCCAGCAGCTTATGGGGACAGGGGGCAAGTGAGCAGTTCTTC. Protein product: CASSLWGQGASEQFF. Based on the CDR3 plus reference TRBV7-2 and TRBJ2-1, the full variable domain is GAGVSQSPSNKVTEKGKDVELRCDPISGHTALYWYRQSLGQGLEFLIYFQGNSAPDKSGLPSDRFSAERTGGSVSTLTIQRTQQEDSAVYLCASSLWGQGASEQFFGPGTRLTVL.